This T cell receptor beta chain was observed in a study of CD8+ T cells in alopecia areata. As to treatment: oral pan-JAK inhibitor, 5-10 mg twice daily. Trimming stripped 6 bases from V and 5 bases from J, with 20 bases between. The CDR3 has 15 amino acids. Germline V lookup: CDR1 SGHRS, CDR2 YFSETQ. RNA was isolated and reverse transcribed to cDNA, the sequencing template. TCRdb keeps only in-frame clones here, not all; method: immunoSEQ multiplex PCR. The sample gives hundreds of thousands of clones, 60% of which show up once; around 0.92% is in the top ten. The chain links TRBV5-1 to TRBJ1-2; D is perhaps TRBD1 (5 bases). This TCR was sampled from a human donor with alopecia areata. Sequencing was performed on CD4+ T cells sorted from blood, taken between weeks 51 and 54, from a patient treated with tofacitinib. The CDR3 here is CASTLGIGANYGYTF. The CDR3, as DNA: TGCGCCAGCACCCTCGGCATCGGGGCAAATTATGGCTACACCTTC.